Listed below are T cell receptor beta chains from one sample, sequenced in a study of OX40 agonist ivuxolimab in advanced cancers. The method was immunoSEQ multiplex PCR; TCRdb's version includes in-frame clones alone and lacks a portion of them. The sample has around 86,000 clones, approximately 89% seen once. The specimen was CD4+ or CD8+ T cells sorted from blood, collected in a trial of the OX40 agonist ivuxolimab. These receptor sequences come from an adult with an advanced solid tumor such as melanoma, head and neck, liver or kidney cancer. Each CDR3 is given with its conserved first and last residue. Each record gives: D gene, clone size, V gene, J gene, CDR3 protein, CDR3 DNA. The D gene is left open where the match is weak. Clone sizes are given selectively: once, few, many, or a class where the clone is expanded.

TRBD2	once	TRBV11-1	TRBJ2-1	CASSFLGLAGGNSYNEQFF	TGTGCCAGCAGCTTTCTGGGACTAGCGGGAGGGAACTCCTACAATGAGCAGTTCTTC
TRBD1	-	TRBV28	TRBJ2-2	CASSWAGTANTGELFF	TGTGCCAGCAGTTGGGCCGGGACAGCGAACACCGGGGAGCTGTTTTTT
-	-	TRBV5-3	TRBJ2-2	CARSGFHGVRELFF	TGTGCCAGAAGCGGGTTTCACGGAGTCCGGGAGCTGTTTTTT
TRBD2	-	TRBV14	TRBJ2-2	CASRSSGRADGELFF	TGTGCCAGCAGATCTAGCGGGAGGGCCGACGGGGAGCTGTTTTTT
-	-	TRBV7-9	TRBJ1-5	CASSLQTGNQPQHF	TGTGCCAGCAGCCTACAGACGGGAAATCAGCCCCAGCATTTT
TRBD1	-	TRBV7-9	TRBJ2-3	CASRLTGGQADTQYF	TGTGCCAGCAGGTTAACAGGGGGGCAAGCAGATACGCAGTATTTT
-	-	TRBV5-6	TRBJ2-7	CASRPQGAAYEQYF	TGTGCCAGCAGGCCGCAGGGAGCTGCCTACGAGCAGTACTTC
-	-	TRBV9	TRBJ2-7	CASSGQAYEQYF	TGTGCCAGCAGCGGGCAGGCCTACGAGCAGTACTTC
TRBD1	once	TRBV5-5	TRBJ2-1	CASTLGQVTYNEQFF	TGTGCCAGCACCTTGGGACAGGTGACCTACAATGAGCAGTTCTTC
-	-	TRBV30	TRBJ1-1	CAWSTEGNTEAFF	TGTGCCTGGAGTACCGAGGGGAACACTGAAGCTTTCTTT
TRBD2	-	TRBV7-2	TRBJ2-1	CASSLEAGGSYNEQFF	TGTGCCAGCAGCTTAGAAGCGGGAGGATCGTACAATGAGCAGTTCTTC
TRBD2	once	TRBV30	TRBJ2-5	CAWRFGGSQETQYF	TGTGCCTGGAGGTTCGGCGGGAGCCAGGAGACCCAGTACTTC
TRBD2	-	TRBV5-1	TRBJ2-1	CASSPGTSEYNEQFF	TGCGCCAGCAGCCCGGGGACTAGCGAATACAATGAGCAGTTCTTC
TRBD2	-	TRBV15	TRBJ2-7	CATSVGTSGSNEQYF	TGTGCCACCAGCGTTGGAACTAGCGGGAGTAACGAGCAGTACTTC
-	-	TRBV19	TRBJ1-5	CASSERDLRPQHF	TGTGCCAGTAGTGAAAGGGACTTGAGGCCCCAGCATTTT
TRBD1	-	TRBV4-3	TRBJ2-3	CASSQERHRGLSTDTQYF	TGCGCCAGCAGCCAAGAAAGGCACAGGGGGCTGAGCACAGATACGCAGTATTTT